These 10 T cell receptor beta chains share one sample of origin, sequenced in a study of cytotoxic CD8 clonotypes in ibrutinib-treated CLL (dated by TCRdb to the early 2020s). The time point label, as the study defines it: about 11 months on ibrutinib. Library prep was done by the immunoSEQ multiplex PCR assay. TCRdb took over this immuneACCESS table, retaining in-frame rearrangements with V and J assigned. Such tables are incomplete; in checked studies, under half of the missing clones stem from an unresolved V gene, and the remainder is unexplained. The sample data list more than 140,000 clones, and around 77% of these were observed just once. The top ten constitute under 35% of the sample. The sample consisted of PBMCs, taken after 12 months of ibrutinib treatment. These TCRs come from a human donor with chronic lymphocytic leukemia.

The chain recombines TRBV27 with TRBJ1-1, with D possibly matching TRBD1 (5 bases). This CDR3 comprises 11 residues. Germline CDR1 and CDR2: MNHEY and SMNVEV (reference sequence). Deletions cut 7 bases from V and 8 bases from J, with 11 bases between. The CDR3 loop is CASISGGEAFF. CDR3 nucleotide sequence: TGTGCCAGCATTTCGGGGGGGGAAGCTTTCTTT.

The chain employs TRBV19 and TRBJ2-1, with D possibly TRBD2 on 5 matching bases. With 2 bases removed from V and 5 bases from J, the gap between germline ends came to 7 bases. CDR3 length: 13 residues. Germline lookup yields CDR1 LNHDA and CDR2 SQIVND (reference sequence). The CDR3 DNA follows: TGTGCCAGTAGTATACTAGCCCACAATGAGCAGTTCTTC. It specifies CASSILAHNEQFF.

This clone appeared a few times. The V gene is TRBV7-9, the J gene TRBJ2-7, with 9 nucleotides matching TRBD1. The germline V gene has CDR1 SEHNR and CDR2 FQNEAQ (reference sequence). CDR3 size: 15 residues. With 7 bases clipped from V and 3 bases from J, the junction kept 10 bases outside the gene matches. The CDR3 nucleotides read TGTGCCAGCAAAAGCGCGACAGGGGGAGACTACGAGCAGTACTTC. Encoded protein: CASKSATGGDYEQYF.

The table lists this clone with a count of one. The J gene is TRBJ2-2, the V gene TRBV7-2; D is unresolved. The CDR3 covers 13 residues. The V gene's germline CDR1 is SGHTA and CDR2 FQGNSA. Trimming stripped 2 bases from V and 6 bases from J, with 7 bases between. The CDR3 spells CASSLRLAGELFF. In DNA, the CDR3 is TGTGCCAGCAGCTTAAGATTGGCCGGGGAGCTGTTTTTT.

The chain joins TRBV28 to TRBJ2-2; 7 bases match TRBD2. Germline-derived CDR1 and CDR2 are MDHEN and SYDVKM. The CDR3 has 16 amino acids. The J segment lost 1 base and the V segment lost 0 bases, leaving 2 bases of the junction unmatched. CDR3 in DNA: TGTGCCAGCAGTTTATGGGCTAGCGGGAACACCGGGGAGCTGTTTTTT. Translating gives CASSLWASGNTGELFF.

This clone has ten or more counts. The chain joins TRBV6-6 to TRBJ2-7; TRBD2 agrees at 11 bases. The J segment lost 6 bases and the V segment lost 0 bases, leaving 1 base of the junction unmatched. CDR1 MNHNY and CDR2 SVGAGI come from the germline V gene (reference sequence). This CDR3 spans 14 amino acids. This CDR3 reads CASSYSGTSGEQYF. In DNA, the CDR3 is TGTGCCAGCAGTTACTCCGGGACTAGCGGCGAGCAGTACTTC.

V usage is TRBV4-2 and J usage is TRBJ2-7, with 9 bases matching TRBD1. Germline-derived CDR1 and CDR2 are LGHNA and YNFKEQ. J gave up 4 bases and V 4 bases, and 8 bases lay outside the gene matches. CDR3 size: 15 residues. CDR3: CASSREGQGSYEQYF. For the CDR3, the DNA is TGTGCCAGCAGCCGAGAGGGACAGGGATCGTACGAGCAGTACTTC.

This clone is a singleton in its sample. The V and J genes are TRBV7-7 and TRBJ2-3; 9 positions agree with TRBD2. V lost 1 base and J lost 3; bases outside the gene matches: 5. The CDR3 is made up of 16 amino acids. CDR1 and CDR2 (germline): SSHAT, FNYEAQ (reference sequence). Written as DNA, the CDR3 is TGTGCCAGCAGCTTAGGAGCGGGGGGCGGGACAGATACGCAGTATTTT. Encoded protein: CASSLGAGGGTDTQYF.

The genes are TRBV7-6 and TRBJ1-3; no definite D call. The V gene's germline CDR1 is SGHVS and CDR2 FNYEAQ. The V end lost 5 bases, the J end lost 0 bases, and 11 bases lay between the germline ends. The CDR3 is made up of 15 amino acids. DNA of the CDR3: TGTGCCAGCAGCACCCGAAGTGGCTCTGGAAACACCATATATTTT. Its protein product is CASSTRSGSGNTIYF.

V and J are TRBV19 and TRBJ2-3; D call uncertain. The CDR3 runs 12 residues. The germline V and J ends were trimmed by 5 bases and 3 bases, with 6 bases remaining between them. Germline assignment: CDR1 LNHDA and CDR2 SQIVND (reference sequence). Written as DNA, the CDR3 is TGTGCCAGTAGTGCCAGTACAGATACGCAGTATTTT. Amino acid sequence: CASSASTDTQYF.